A single sample is the source of the 30 T cell receptor beta chains below, sequenced in a study of T cell responses to AZD1222 COVID-19 vaccine. Sequencing used immunoSEQ multiplex PCR; TCRdb keeps in-frame clones, though not all of them. Altogether tens of thousands of clones are present, roughly 85% being singletons, with the ten largest covering around a tenth. The specimen comprised peripheral blood, sampled 28 days after the second AZD1222 dose. All receptors derive from an adult who received the AZD1222 COVID-19 vaccine.

V is TRBV6-5 and J is TRBJ1-2, with D hard to call. Germline V gene sequence: CDR1 MNHEY, CDR2 SVGAGI. V lost 8 bases to trimming and J lost 5 bases, with 21 bases between them. CDR3 length equals 15 residues. CDR3: CASRLSQATQYGYTF. In nucleotides, the CDR3 is TGTGCCAGCCGATTATCCCAAGCGACACAATATGGCTACACCTTC.

The chain joins TRBV7-9 to TRBJ1-5, with TRBD1 matching over 8 bases. The trim removed 1 base at V and 3 bases at J, leaving 14 bases unmatched. CDR1 and CDR2 (germline): SEHNR, FQNEAQ (reference sequence). This CDR3 is built from 19 residues. The CDR3 sequence is CASSLVLGTGESHNQPQHF. The CDR3 nucleotides are TGTGCCAGCAGCTTAGTGCTTGGGACAGGAGAGAGTCACAATCAGCCCCAGCATTTT.

The chain has TRBV11-2 and TRBJ1-6; 7 nucleotides line up with TRBD1. This CDR3 is built from 13 residues. With 8 bases clipped from V and 7 bases from J, the junction kept 5 bases outside the gene matches. Germline CDR1 is SGHAT and CDR2 is FQNNGV. The CDR3 nucleotides read TGTGCCAGCGCGGGACAGCCAAATTCACCCCTCCACTTT. This codes for CASAGQPNSPLHF. Full variable domain (outside the CDR3, taken from reference TRBV11-2 and TRBJ1-6): EAGVAQSPRYKIIEKRQSVAFWCNPISGHATLYWYQQILGQGPKLLIQFQNNGVVDDSQLPKDRFSAERLKGVDSTLKIQPAKLEDSAVYLCASAGQPNSPLHFGNGTRLTVT.

In its sample, this clone was seen a few times. The chain couples TRBV5-6 to TRBJ2-3; the D is unclear. CDR3 length: 11 residues. CDR1 and CDR2 (germline): SGHDT, YYEEEE. Between the trimmed V and J ends, which lost 2 bases and 6 bases, there was a span of 4 bases. The CDR3 region has the DNA TGTGCCAGCAGCTTAGGGGATACGCAGTATTTT. This sequence encodes CASSLGDTQYF.

J is TRBJ1-2 and V is TRBV6-5; the D gene is possibly TRBD1 (6 bases). V was clipped by 0 bases and J by 1 base, with 9 bases between them. The CDR3 extends over 15 amino acids. Germline lookup yields CDR1 MNHEY and CDR2 SVGAGI. Here the CDR3 DNA reads TGTGCCAGCAGTTACTCAGGGGGTTTTAACTATGGCTACACCTTC. Its protein product is CASSYSGGFNYGYTF.

The chain has TRBV7-3 and TRBJ1-1, with TRBD1 as a possible D gene (5 bases). The CDR3 consists of 14 residues. CDR1 is SGHTA, CDR2 FQGTGA, per germline. Trimming removed 5 bases from V and 5 bases from J, with 15 bases in between. CDR3 in DNA: TGTGCCAGCAGCGCCTCAGGGCGGGGGACTGAAGCTTTCTTT. Protein product: CASSASGRGTEAFF.

V usage is TRBV14 and J usage is TRBJ2-3; D remains unclear. Germline loops: CDR1 SGHDN, CDR2 FVKESK. V dropped 2 bases and J dropped 5 bases, with 8 bases sitting between them. The CDR3 loop spans 13 amino acids. CDR3 nucleotide sequence: TGTGCCAGCAGCCAATCACTAAAAGATACGCAGTATTTT. Amino acid sequence: CASSQSLKDTQYF.

The chain combines TRBV29-1 with TRBJ1-4; perhaps TRBD1 as D (5 bases). The CDR3 has 13 amino acids. V was pared by 4 bases and J by 3 bases, with 9 bases between. Germline V gene sequence: CDR1 SQVTM, CDR2 ANQGSEA. Written as DNA, the CDR3 is TGCAGCGTTGGGGGCTCGGCTAATGAAAAACTGTTTTTT. Protein: CSVGGSANEKLFF.

This chain links TRBV19 with TRBJ2-7; D assignment may be TRBD1 or TRBD2 (5 bases each). CDR1 is LNHDA, CDR2 SQIVND, per germline (reference sequence). V lost 6 bases, J lost 0 bases, and 15 bases lay in between. The CDR3 runs to 15 residues. CDR3 residues: CASSYTGTGSYEQYF. The CDR3 bases are TGTGCCAGTAGCTACACCGGGACGGGCTCCTACGAGCAGTACTTC.

CDR3 nucleotide sequence: TGTGCCAGCAGCTTCCAGACAGGGCTTACTAATGAAAAACTGTTTTTT. This sequence encodes CASSFQTGLTNEKLFF. The genes are TRBV7-2 and TRBJ1-4, with 7 bases lining up with TRBD1. Germline lookup yields CDR1 SGHTA and CDR2 FQGNSA. The CDR3 totals 16 residues. V was pared by 3 bases and J by 2 bases, with 6 bases of the junction left unmatched.

CDR3 nucleotides: TGTGCCAGCAGGGGACAGGGGTTCGTCGTCGAAAAACTGTTTTTT. Its translation: CASRGQGFVVEKLFF. The chain couples TRBV7-2 to TRBJ1-4; 10 bases fit TRBD1. Per germline, CDR1 SGHTA and CDR2 FQGNSA. The CDR3 contains 15 residues. V was pared by 6 bases and J by 8 bases, with 9 bases of the junction left unmatched. Filled out from reference TRBV7-2 and TRBJ1-4, the complete variable domain reads GAGVSQSPSNKVTEKGKDVELRCDPISGHTALYWYRQSLGQGLEFLIYFQGNSAPDKSGLPSDRFSAERTGGSVSTLTIQRTQQEDSAVYLCASRGQGFVVEKLFFGSGTQLSVL.

With regard to this clone: One end of the junction is discordant with germline, which a read error may explain. The CDR3 DNA follows: TGTGCTAGCAGCCCTGGGGGGGCTAGCGGTCATGAGACCCAGTACTTC. Residues: CASSPGGASGHETQYF. V gene TRBV7-7 combines with J gene TRBJ2-5; tentatively, D is TRBD2 (7 bases). CDR1 is SSHAT, CDR2 FNYEAQ, per germline (reference sequence). This CDR3 is 16 amino acids long.

The chain is built from TRBV5-6 and TRBJ1-1; unclear D gene. The CDR3 covers 13 residues. The V end was cut by 4 bases, the J end by 6 bases, with 13 bases between. Per the germline V gene, CDR1 is SGHDT and CDR2 is YYEEEE. The CDR3 nucleotides are TGTGCCAGCAGCCTAAGACCGTGGGCTGAAGCTTTCTTT. It encodes CASSLRPWAEAFF.

CDR3 nucleotide sequence: TGTGCCAGTAGTGCCCCGCCGGGGCCCAGGAAATACAATGAGCAGTTCTTC. Translating it yields CASSAPPGPRKYNEQFF. V and J are TRBV19 and TRBJ2-1; possibly TRBD1 or TRBD2 for D (5 bases each). Looked up from germline, CDR1 is LNHDA and CDR2 is SQIVND (reference sequence). The ends were cut back, 5 bases at V and 4 bases at J, with 21 bases in the middle. This CDR3 is 17 amino acids long.

This chain links TRBV19 with TRBJ1-3, with 9 nucleotides matching TRBD1. CDR1 and CDR2 (germline): LNHDA, SQIVND (reference sequence). Trimming cost V 6 bases and J 9 bases; bases outside gene matches: 15. This CDR3 region has 16 residues. CDR3 protein: CASSHPSGTGYGTIYF. The CDR3 DNA follows: TGTGCCAGTAGCCATCCCTCCGGGACAGGGTACGGCACCATATATTTT.

This chain joins TRBV4-3 and TRBJ2-5; weak D call: TRBD1 (6 bases). In germline, CDR1 is LGHNA, CDR2 YSLEER. There are 13 residues in the CDR3. The V end was cut by 0 bases, the J end by 7 bases, with 9 bases between. The DNA of the CDR3 is TGCGCCAGCAGCCAAGATACAGGGTGGACCCAGTACTTC. Protein: CASSQDTGWTQYF.

This chain connects TRBV19 to TRBJ1-2, with a possible D match to TRBD1 (5 bases). The CDR3 totals 14 residues. In germline, CDR1 is LNHDA, CDR2 SQIVND (reference sequence). Trimming left V 8 bases short and J 0 bases short, with 13 bases between. CDR3 coding DNA: TGTGCCAGTGAGACCCCGGGACCTAACTATGGCTACACCTTC. Translating it yields CASETPGPNYGYTF.

V is TRBV19 and J is TRBJ1-1, with 7 bases fitting TRBD1. Germline assignment: CDR1 LNHDA and CDR2 SQIVND (reference sequence). The CDR3 contains 14 residues. The junction had 4 bases not matched to a gene; V was cut back by 5 bases and J by 1 base. CDR3 residues: CASSPGQQNTEAFF. Written as DNA, the CDR3 is TGTGCCAGTAGTCCGGGACAGCAGAACACTGAAGCTTTCTTT. Full variable domain (rest looked up from reference TRBV19 and TRBJ1-1): DGGITQSPKYLFRKEGQNVTLSCEQNLNHDAMYWYRQDPGQGLRLIYYSQIVNDFQKGDIAEGYSVSREKKESFPLTVTSAQKNPTAFYLCASSPGQQNTEAFFGQGTRLTVV.

CDR3 coding DNA: TGTGCCAGTAGTCAGATAGGCCTTCTCCACTTT. Translation gives CASSQIGLLHF. The rearrangement links TRBV19 to TRBJ1-6; D is ambiguous. Germline loops: CDR1 LNHDA, CDR2 SQIVND (reference sequence). The CDR3 extends over 11 amino acids. Trimming left V 5 bases short and J 16 bases short, with 12 bases between.

The rearrangement uses TRBV6-4 and TRBJ2-7; 11 bases line up with TRBD1. Trimming removed 4 bases from V and 7 bases from J; junction bases left unmatched: 3. This CDR3 contains 13 residues. Germline lookup yields CDR1 MRHNA and CDR2 SNTAGT. The CDR3: CASSVDRGREQYF. CDR3 DNA: TGTGCCAGCAGTGTGGACAGGGGGCGTGAGCAGTACTTC.

The chain recombines TRBV28 with TRBJ1-1, with D possibly matching TRBD1 (5 bases). Germline V gene data show CDR1 as MDHEN and CDR2 as SYDVKM. The CDR3 has 13 amino acids. The V gene lost 3 bases and the J gene lost 3 bases, with 8 bases spanning the gap. CDR3 sequence: CASSFLGDTEAFF. As DNA, the CDR3 is TGTGCCAGCAGTTTTCTAGGGGACACTGAAGCTTTCTTT. The full variable domain, in which reference TRBV28 and TRBJ1-1 provide the parts outside the CDR3, is DVKVTQSSRYLVKRTGEKVFLECVQDMDHENMFWYRQDPGLGLRLIYFSYDVKMKEKGDIPEGYSVSREKKERFSLILESASTNQTSMYLCASSFLGDTEAFFGQGTRLTVV.

The chain recombines TRBV5-1 with TRBJ2-3; 11 nucleotides align to TRBD2. The CDR3 spans 17 residues. With V trimmed by 3 bases and J by 1 base, 7 bases remained unmatched. Germline CDR1 reads SGHRS; CDR2 reads YFSETQ. The CDR3 loop is CASSSILTSGGTDTQYF. In DNA, the CDR3 is TGCGCCAGCAGCTCGATTTTGACTAGCGGGGGCACAGATACGCAGTATTTT.

The CDR3 DNA reads TGTGCCAGCTCTTCCCCCGGAGATACGCAGTATTTT. It encodes CASSSPGDTQYF. The J gene is TRBJ2-3, the V gene TRBV18; D ambiguous. This CDR3 has 12 residues. The V gene lost 6 bases and the J gene lost 5 bases, with 9 bases spanning the gap. Germline V gene data show CDR1 as KGHSH and CDR2 as LQKENI.

Only one count was recorded for this clone. This chain uses TRBV4-3 with TRBJ2-5; D might be TRBD1 (5 bases). The V gene lost 0 bases and the J gene lost 2 bases, with 10 bases spanning the gap. The CDR3 has 15 residues. Germline values: CDR1 LGHNA, CDR2 YSLEER. CDR3 DNA: TGCGCCAGCAGCCAAGACAGCAGGGTTCAAGAGACCCAGTACTTC. The encoded protein is CASSQDSRVQETQYF.

This clone has a single count. The chain recombines TRBV20-1 with TRBJ1-2, with unresolved D. The CDR3 runs to 11 residues. Germline lookup yields CDR1 DFQATT and CDR2 SNEGSKA (reference sequence). V was pared by 5 bases and J by 1 base, with 5 bases between. CDR3 coding DNA: TGCAGTGCTCCCGTTAACTATGGCTACACCTTC. Protein sequence: CSAPVNYGYTF.

The chain combines TRBV5-1 with TRBJ2-7, with 7 bases fitting TRBD1. V lost 4 bases to trimming and J lost 3 bases; unmatched junction nucleotides: 7. Germline assignment: CDR1 SGHRS and CDR2 YFSETQ. This CDR3 region has 14 residues. The CDR3 reads CASSTGQTYYEQYF. The CDR3 DNA follows: TGCGCCAGCAGCACGGGACAGACTTACTACGAGCAGTACTTC.

V gene TRBV3-1 (or the pseudogene TRBV3-2) combines with J gene TRBJ2-1; TRBD2 aligns across 9 bases. V was pared by 1 base and J by 7 bases, with 8 bases of the junction left unmatched. The CDR3 totals 16 residues. Germline lookup yields CDR1 LGHDT and CDR2 YNNKEL (reference sequence). In DNA form, the CDR3 reads TGTGCCAGCAGCCAAGTTTCGACTAGCGGTCGGAATGAGCAGTTCTTC. Translation: CASSQVSTSGRNEQFF.

This chain connects TRBV6-6 to TRBJ1-1; D call uncertain. CDR1 is MNHNY, CDR2 SVGAGI, per germline (reference sequence). With 2 bases removed from V and 0 bases from J, the gap between germline ends came to 10 bases. The CDR3 covers 15 residues. The CDR3 DNA reads TGTGCCAGCAGTTACGTTAAAGCCATGAACACTGAAGCTTTCTTT. It yields the protein CASSYVKAMNTEAFF.

The chain combines TRBV4-3 with TRBJ1-1; D is uncertain. The CDR3 has 14 residues. V shed 0 bases and J shed 2 bases, with 7 bases lying between them. Germline V gene sequence: CDR1 LGHNA, CDR2 YSLEER. The CDR3 spells CASSQEIDNTEAFF. Here the CDR3 DNA reads TGCGCCAGCAGCCAAGAAATAGACAACACTGAAGCTTTCTTT.

The chain employs TRBV4-3 and TRBJ2-7; TRBD2 matches at 7 bases. The germline V gene encodes CDR1 LGHNA and CDR2 YSLEER. The CDR3 is 15 residues long. Trimming took 4 bases from V and 4 from J; bases not matched to a gene: 10. The CDR3 here is CASSLVLGGGYEQYF. The DNA of the CDR3 is TGCGCCAGCAGCCTGGTTTTGGGGGGAGGGTACGAGCAGTACTTC.